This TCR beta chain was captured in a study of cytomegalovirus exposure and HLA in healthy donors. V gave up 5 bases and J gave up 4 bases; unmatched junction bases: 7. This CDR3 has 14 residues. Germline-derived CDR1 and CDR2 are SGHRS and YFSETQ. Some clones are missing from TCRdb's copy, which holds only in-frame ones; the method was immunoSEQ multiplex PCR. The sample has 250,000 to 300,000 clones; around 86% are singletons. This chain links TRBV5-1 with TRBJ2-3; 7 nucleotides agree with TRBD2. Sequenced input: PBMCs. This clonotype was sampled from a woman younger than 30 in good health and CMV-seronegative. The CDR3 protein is CASRRAGDPDTQYF. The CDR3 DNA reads TGCGCCAGCAGGCGCGCGGGAGATCCAGATACGCAGTATTTT.